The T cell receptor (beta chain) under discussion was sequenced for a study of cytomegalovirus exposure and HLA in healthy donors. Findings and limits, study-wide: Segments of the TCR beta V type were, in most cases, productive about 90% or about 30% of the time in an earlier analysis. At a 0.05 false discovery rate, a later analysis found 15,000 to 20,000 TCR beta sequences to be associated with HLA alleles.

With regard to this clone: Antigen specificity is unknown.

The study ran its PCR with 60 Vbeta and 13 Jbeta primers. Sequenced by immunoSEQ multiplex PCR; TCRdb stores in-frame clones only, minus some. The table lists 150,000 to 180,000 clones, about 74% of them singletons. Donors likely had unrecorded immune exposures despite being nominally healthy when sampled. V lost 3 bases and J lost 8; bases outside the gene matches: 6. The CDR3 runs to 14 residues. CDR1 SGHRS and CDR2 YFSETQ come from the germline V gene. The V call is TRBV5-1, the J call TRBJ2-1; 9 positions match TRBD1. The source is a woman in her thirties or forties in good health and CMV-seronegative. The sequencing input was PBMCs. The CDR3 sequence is CASSWTGAIDEQFF. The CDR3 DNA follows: TGCGCCAGCAGCTGGACAGGGGCTATCGATGAGCAGTTCTTC.